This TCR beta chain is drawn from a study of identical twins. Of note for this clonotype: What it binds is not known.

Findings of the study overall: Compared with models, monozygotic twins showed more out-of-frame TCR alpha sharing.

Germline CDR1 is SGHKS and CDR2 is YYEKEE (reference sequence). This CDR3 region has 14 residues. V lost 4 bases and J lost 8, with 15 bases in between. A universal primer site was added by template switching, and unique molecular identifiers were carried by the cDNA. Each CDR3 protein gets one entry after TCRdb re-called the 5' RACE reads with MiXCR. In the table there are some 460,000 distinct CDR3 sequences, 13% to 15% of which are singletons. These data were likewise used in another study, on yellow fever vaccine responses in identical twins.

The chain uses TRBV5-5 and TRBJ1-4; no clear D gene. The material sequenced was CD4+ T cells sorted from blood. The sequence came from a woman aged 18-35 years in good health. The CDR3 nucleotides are TGTGCCAGCAGCCGCGACACGTGGGCGGAAAAACTGTTTTTT. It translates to CASSRDTWAEKLFF.